A single T cell receptor (beta chain) is shown here with its context. Profiled with immunoSEQ multiplex PCR; TCRdb holds only in-frame clones, not every one. The sample holds about 200,000 clones, around 85% seen once. These data are taken from a study of blood T cell repertoires in COVID-19. Looked up from germline, CDR1 is SNHLY and CDR2 is FYNNEI. The CDR3 has 15 residues. J lost 9 bases, V lost 4 bases, and 12 bases had no gene match. Sequencing was carried out using peripheral blood. The sequence was collected from a woman aged 65 to 85 with COVID-19, enrolled during active disease. The V and J genes are TRBV2 and TRBJ2-1; 7 bases line up with TRBD1. In DNA form, the CDR3 reads TGTGCCAGCAGTGTGGGCCCGACAGGGTTGAGTGAGCAGTTCTTC. Its protein is CASSVGPTGLSEQFF.